The 17 T cell receptor beta chains below come from one sample, sequenced in a study of spatial heterogeneity in lung cancer. Study-wide results and limits: Tumor mutation count correlated with how many alpha and beta TCRs expanded intratumorally.

Their specific antigens are unknown. MiXCR was run by TCRdb on the 5' RACE reads, yielding one entry per CDR3 protein. The sample includes fewer than 8,500 distinct CDR3 sequences, approximately 8.3% of them seen just once. Time point given: sample taken at primary tumor resection. The sample here was lung tumor tissue, taken at surgery. Receptors were obtained from a male donor with early-stage non-small cell lung cancer.

This clonotype was detected many times. The chain joins TRBV7-2 to TRBJ2-3; 9 nucleotides line up with TRBD2. The CDR3 has 16 residues. Germline-derived CDR1 and CDR2 are SGHTA and FQGNSA. After removal of 3 bases from V and 4 bases from J, the junction contained 8 bases not matched to a gene. The CDR3 is CASSLDLAGRADTQYF. The DNA of the CDR3 is TGTGCCAGCAGCTTGGATCTAGCGGGAAGGGCAGATACGCAGTATTTT.

By share, this clonotype ranks as medium-sized. The rearrangement links TRBV6-2 or TRBV6-3 to TRBJ2-2; TRBD1 agrees at 7 bases. The germline CDR1 and CDR2 sequences are MNHEY and SVGEGT. The CDR3 runs to 18 residues. The V and J ends lost 4 bases and 0 bases, in that order; junction bases with no gene match: 11. This chain's CDR3 is CASSLLGVRGPNTGELFF. The CDR3 DNA sequence: TGTGCCAGCAGTTTACTTGGGGTGAGGGGGCCGAACACCGGGGAGCTGTTTTTT.

By frequency in the sample, this clonotype is medium-sized. The gene calls are TRBV5-1 and TRBJ1-6; D ambiguous. This CDR3 comprises 14 residues. Germline CDR1 SGHRS, CDR2 YFSETQ. The V and J ends lost 0 bases and 10 bases respectively, with 11 bases between them. Here the CDR3 DNA reads TGCGCCAGCAGCTTGGACGGAGAGCAATCACCCCTCCACTTT. Its protein product is CASSLDGEQSPLHF.

By share, this clonotype counts as medium-sized (0.01 to 0.1%). The chain uses TRBV5-1 and TRBJ2-2, with unresolved D. The CDR3 has 15 amino acids. The germline V and J ends were trimmed by 1 base and 4 bases, with 11 bases remaining between them. Per the germline V gene, CDR1 is SGHRS and CDR2 is YFSETQ. The CDR3 here is CASSLPGQPTGELFF. The DNA of the CDR3 is TGCGCCAGCAGCTTGCCCGGCCAGCCCACCGGGGAGCTGTTTTTT.

At least ten counts were recorded for this clonotype. The chain employs TRBV5-4 and TRBJ1-2; no definite D call. This CDR3 has 16 amino acids. V lost 0 bases and J 3 bases, leaving 15 bases between the germline ends. Germline values: CDR1 SGHNT, CDR2 YYREEE (reference sequence). This CDR3 reads CASSLAAAQEDYGYTF. DNA for the CDR3: TGTGCCAGCAGCTTGGCGGCCGCCCAGGAGGACTATGGCTACACCTTC.

This clonotype is medium-sized. This chain joins TRBV28 and TRBJ1-2; D uncertain. Trimming left V 1 base short and J 4 bases short, with 7 bases between. The CDR3 length is 13 residues. The germline gives CDR1 MDHEN, CDR2 SYDVKM. In DNA, the CDR3 is TGTGCCAGCAGTTTATACCGATCCTATGGCTACACCTTC. This sequence encodes CASSLYRSYGYTF.

This clonotype is deemed medium-sized. This chain uses TRBV24-1 with TRBJ2-5, with a tentative D call TRBD2 (6 bases). The V gene lost 2 bases and the J gene lost 0 bases, with 15 bases spanning the gap. The CDR3 is made up of 17 amino acids. The germline V gene has CDR1 KGHDR and CDR2 SFDVKD. The CDR3 region is CATSDSGVSIYQETQYF. The CDR3 DNA reads as TGTGCCACCAGTGATTCGGGGGTCTCCATCTACCAAGAGACCCAGTACTTC.

This clonotype occurred many times. The chain couples TRBV5-5 to TRBJ1-5, with a tentative D call TRBD1 (6 bases). V was cut by 0 bases and J by 2 bases, with 9 bases left in between. The CDR3 spans 15 residues. Germline assignment: CDR1 SGHKS and CDR2 YYEKEE (reference sequence). The CDR3 protein is CASSLAGAGNQPQHF. The DNA of the CDR3 is TGTGCCAGCAGCTTGGCGGGGGCCGGCAATCAGCCCCAGCATTTT.

This sequence joins TRBV2 and TRBJ2-2, with 8 bases matching TRBD2. With V trimmed by 3 bases and J by 5 bases, 8 bases remained unmatched. The CDR3 totals 16 residues. Looked up from germline, CDR1 is SNHLY and CDR2 is FYNNEI. The CDR3 reads CASSEGEAGVTGELFF. The DNA of the CDR3 is TGTGCCAGCAGTGAGGGGGAAGCGGGAGTAACCGGGGAGCTGTTTTTT. Looking up the rest from reference TRBV2 and TRBJ2-2 gives the full variable domain: EPEVTQTPSHQVTQMGQEVILRCVPISNHLYFYWYRQILGQKVEFLVSFYNNEISEKSEIFDDQFSVERPDGSNFTLKIRSTKLEDSAMYFCASSEGEAGVTGELFFGEGSRLTVL.

This clonotype occurred many times. V usage is TRBV7-2 and J usage is TRBJ2-3, with 11 bases fitting TRBD2. The length of the CDR3 is 15 residues. The V gene's germline CDR1 is SGHTA and CDR2 FQGNSA. Trimming took 5 bases from V and 6 from J; bases not matched to a gene: 7. CDR3 in amino acids: CASSTTSGRADTQYF. The CDR3 coding sequence is TGTGCCAGCAGCACTACTAGCGGGAGAGCGGATACGCAGTATTTT.

This clonotype is deemed medium-sized. The J gene is TRBJ2-1, the V gene TRBV20-1; D is perhaps TRBD1 (7 bases). The CDR3 is 18 residues long. V was cut by 1 base and J by 6 bases, with 25 bases left in between. Germline values: CDR1 DFQATT, CDR2 SNEGSKA (reference sequence). The CDR3 sequence is CSARGRDSRSLVGNEQFF. In DNA form, the CDR3 reads TGCAGTGCTAGAGGGCGGGACAGTCGATCCTTGGTAGGCAATGAGCAGTTCTTC.

This clonotype was recorded once. The V call is TRBV6-5, the J call TRBJ1-3; D gene unclear. The CDR3 sequence is 18 residues long. V was clipped by 2 bases and J by 1 base, with 18 bases between them. The germline gives CDR1 MNHEY, CDR2 SVGAGI. Here the CDR3 reads CASSYTLLEGSSGNTIYF. The CDR3 nucleotides are TGTGCCAGCAGTTACACTCTCCTTGAGGGATCTTCTGGAAACACCATATATTTT.

Judged by abundance, this clonotype is medium-sized (0.01 to 0.1%). CDR3 coding DNA: TGTGCCAGCAGCTTAGATGGTCCCGGGGGAGAGACCCAGTACTTC. Protein product: CASSLDGPGGETQYF. The chain uses TRBV11-2 and TRBJ2-5; a weak D match, TRBD2 (6 bases). V shed 0 bases and J shed 4 bases, with 12 bases lying between them. This CDR3 has 15 amino acids. Germline loops: CDR1 SGHAT, CDR2 FQNNGV.

By share of the sample, this clonotype is medium-sized. The chain employs TRBV6-2 or TRBV6-3 and TRBJ2-1; 7 nucleotides align to TRBD2. The CDR3 has 17 amino acids. CDR1 MNHEY and CDR2 SVGEGT come from the germline V gene. J lost 7 bases, V lost 5 bases, and 17 bases had no gene match. The CDR3 region is CASSLGPGLPEQNEQFF. The DNA of the CDR3 is TGTGCCAGCAGTCTGGGACCGGGACTACCAGAACAGAATGAGCAGTTCTTC.

By proportion, this clonotype is medium-sized. The chain links TRBV28 to TRBJ2-7; D may be TRBD2 (6 bases). CDR1 is MDHEN, CDR2 SYDVKM, per germline. This CDR3 is 15 amino acids long. V lost 0 bases, J lost 1 base, and 10 bases lay in between. This CDR3 reads CASSLWGRLSYEQYF. The CDR3, as DNA: TGTGCCAGCAGTTTATGGGGGAGGCTTTCCTACGAGCAGTACTTC.

This clonotype is labeled medium-sized. The genes are TRBV5-1 and TRBJ2-1; 8 nucleotides agree with TRBD1. From germline, CDR1 is SGHRS and CDR2 YFSETQ. CDR3 length equals 16 residues. V shed 5 bases, J shed 2 bases, and the junction held 9 bases outside the gene matches. This CDR3 reads CASRYGTGWTYNEQFF. CDR3 nucleotide sequence: TGCGCCAGCAGATACGGGACAGGTTGGACCTACAATGAGCAGTTCTTC.

This clonotype came up many times. The chain combines TRBV20-1 with TRBJ2-2; TRBD1 agrees at 8 bases. The CDR3 runs 14 residues. With 5 bases clipped from V and 2 bases from J, the junction kept 4 bases outside the gene matches. Germline V CDR1 and CDR2: DFQATT, SNEGSKA (reference sequence). CDR3 in DNA: TGCAGTGCTCCGGACAGGGTCAACACCGGGGAGCTGTTTTTT. Amino acids: CSAPDRVNTGELFF.